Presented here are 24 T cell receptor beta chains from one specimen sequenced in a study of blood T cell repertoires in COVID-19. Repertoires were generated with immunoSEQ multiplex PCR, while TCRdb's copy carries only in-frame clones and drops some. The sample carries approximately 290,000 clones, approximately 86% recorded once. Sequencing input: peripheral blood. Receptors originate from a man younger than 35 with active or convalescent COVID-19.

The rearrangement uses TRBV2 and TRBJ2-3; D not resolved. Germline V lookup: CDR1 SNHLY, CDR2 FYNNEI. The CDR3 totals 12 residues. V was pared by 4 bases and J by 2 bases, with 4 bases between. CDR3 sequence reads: CASSVSTDTQYF. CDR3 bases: TGTGCCAGCAGTGTATCCACAGATACGCAGTATTTT.

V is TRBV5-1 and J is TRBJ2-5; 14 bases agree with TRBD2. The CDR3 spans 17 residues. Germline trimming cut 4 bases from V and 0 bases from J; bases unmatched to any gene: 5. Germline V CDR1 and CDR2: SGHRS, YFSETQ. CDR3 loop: CASSMGLAGVYQETQYF. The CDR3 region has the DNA TGCGCCAGCAGCATGGGACTAGCGGGAGTGTACCAAGAGACCCAGTACTTC.

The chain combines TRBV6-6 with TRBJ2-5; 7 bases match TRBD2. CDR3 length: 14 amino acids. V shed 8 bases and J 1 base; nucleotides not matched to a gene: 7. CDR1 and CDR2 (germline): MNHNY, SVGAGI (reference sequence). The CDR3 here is CASLGGGSQETQYF. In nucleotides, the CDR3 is TGTGCCAGCTTGGGCGGGGGATCCCAAGAGACCCAGTACTTC.

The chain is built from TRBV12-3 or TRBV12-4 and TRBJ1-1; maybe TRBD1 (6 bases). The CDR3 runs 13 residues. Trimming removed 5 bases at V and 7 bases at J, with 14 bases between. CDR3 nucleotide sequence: TGTGCCAGCAGTCCCGGGACACCCATTGAAGCTTTCTTT. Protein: CASSPGTPIEAFF.

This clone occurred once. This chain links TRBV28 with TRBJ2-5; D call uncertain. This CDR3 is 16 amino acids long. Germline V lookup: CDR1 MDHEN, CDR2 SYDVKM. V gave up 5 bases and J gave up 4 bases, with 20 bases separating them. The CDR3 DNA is TGTGCCAGCAGTCCCCCCAGATGGGCTACGAGAGAGACCCAGTACTTC. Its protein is CASSPPRWATRETQYF.

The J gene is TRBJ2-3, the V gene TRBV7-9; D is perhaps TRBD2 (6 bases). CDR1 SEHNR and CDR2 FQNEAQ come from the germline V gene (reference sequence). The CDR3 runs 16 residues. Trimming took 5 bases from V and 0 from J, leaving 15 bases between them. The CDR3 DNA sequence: TGTGCCAGCAGCAAGTCCGGCGGGGATAGCACAGATACGCAGTATTTT. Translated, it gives CASSKSGGDSTDTQYF.

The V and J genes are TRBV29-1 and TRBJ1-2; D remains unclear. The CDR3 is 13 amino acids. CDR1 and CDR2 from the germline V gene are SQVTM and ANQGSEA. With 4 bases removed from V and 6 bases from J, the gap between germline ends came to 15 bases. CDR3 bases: TGCAGCGTTGGTTCCCGGTTTGAAAATGGCTACACCTTC. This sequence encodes CSVGSRFENGYTF.

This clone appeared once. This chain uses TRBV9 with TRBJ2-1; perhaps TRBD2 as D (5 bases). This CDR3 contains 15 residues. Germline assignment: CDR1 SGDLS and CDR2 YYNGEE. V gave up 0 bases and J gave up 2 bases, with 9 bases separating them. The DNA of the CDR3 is TGTGCCAGCAGCGTAGGCGGGCCTCCCTACAATGAGCAGTTCTTC. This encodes CASSVGGPPYNEQFF. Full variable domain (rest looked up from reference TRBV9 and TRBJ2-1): DSGVTQTPKHLITATGQRVTLRCSPRSGDLSVYWYQQSLDQGLQFLIQYYNGEERAKGNILERFSAQQFPDLHSELNLSSLELGDSALYFCASSVGGPPYNEQFFGPGTRLTVL.

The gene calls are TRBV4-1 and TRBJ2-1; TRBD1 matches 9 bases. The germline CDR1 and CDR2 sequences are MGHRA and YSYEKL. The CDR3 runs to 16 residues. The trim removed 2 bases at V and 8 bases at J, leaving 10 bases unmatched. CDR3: CASSQTPGQGYYEQFF. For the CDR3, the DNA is TGCGCCAGCAGCCAAACACCGGGACAGGGATATTATGAGCAGTTCTTC.

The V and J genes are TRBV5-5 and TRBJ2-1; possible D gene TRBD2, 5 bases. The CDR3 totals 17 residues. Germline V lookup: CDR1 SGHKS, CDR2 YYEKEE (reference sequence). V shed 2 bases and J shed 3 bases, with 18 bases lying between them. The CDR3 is CASSFRSSVGVYNEQFF. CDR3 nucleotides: TGTGCCAGCAGCTTCAGGAGTAGCGTGGGAGTCTACAATGAGCAGTTCTTC.

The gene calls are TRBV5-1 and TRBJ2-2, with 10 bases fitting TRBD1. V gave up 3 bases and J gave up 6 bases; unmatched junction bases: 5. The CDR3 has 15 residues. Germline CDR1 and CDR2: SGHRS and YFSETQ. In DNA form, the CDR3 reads TGCGCCAGCAGCTACCTAGGACAGGGGGCCGGGGAGCTGTTTTTT. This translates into CASSYLGQGAGELFF.

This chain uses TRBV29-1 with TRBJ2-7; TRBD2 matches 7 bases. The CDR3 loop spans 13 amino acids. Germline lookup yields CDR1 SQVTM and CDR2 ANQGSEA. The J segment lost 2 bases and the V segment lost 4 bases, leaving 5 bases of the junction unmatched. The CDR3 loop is CSVGGGGPYEQYF. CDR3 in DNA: TGCAGCGTTGGGGGGGGAGGGCCCTACGAGCAGTACTTC.

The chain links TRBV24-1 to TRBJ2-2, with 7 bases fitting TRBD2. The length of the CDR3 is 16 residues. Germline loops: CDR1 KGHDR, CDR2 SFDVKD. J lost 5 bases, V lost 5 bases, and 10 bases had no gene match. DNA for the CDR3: TGTGCCACCAGTGGTTTTGGGCAGGGAGGGACCGGGGAGCTGTTTTTT. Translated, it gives CATSGFGQGGTGELFF.

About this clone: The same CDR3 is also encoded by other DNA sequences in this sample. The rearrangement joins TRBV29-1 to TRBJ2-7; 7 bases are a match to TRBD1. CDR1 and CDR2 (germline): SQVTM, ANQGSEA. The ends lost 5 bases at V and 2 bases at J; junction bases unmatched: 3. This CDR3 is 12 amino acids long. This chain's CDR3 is CSVRQGTYEQYF. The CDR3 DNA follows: TGCAGCGTTCGACAGGGTACCTACGAGCAGTACTTC.

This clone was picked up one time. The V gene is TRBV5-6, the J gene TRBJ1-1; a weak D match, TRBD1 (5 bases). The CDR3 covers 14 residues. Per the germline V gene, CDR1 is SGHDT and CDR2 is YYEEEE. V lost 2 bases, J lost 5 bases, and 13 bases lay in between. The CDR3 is CASSFGVGHTEAFF. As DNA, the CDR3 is TGTGCCAGCAGCTTTGGGGTGGGGCATACTGAAGCTTTCTTT.

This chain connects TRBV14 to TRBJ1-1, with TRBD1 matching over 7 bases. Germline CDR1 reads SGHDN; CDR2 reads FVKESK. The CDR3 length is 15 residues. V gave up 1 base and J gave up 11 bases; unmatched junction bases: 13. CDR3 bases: TGTGCCAGCAGCCAAGGACAGGGCCCAGGGTCCGGCGCTTTCTTT. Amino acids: CASSQGQGPGSGAFF.

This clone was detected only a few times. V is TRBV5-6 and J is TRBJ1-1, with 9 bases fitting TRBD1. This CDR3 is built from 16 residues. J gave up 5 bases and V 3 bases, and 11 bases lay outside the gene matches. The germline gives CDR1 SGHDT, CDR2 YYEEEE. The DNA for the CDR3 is TGTGCCAGCAGCTACCGGGACAGGGTTTCGTTTACTGAAGCTTTCTTT. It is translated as CASSYRDRVSFTEAFF.

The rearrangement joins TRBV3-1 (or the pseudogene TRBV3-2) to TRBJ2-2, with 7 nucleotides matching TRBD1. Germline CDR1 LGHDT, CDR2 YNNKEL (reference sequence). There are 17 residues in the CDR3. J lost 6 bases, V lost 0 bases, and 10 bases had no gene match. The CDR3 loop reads CASSQEGGQILPGELFF. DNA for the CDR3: TGTGCCAGCAGCCAAGAAGGGGGACAGATTCTTCCCGGGGAGCTGTTTTTT.

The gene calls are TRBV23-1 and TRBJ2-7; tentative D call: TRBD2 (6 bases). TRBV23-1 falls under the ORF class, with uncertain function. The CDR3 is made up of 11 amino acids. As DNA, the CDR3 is TGCGCGAATCGACTAGAAGATGAGCAGTACTTC. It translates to CANRLEDEQYF.

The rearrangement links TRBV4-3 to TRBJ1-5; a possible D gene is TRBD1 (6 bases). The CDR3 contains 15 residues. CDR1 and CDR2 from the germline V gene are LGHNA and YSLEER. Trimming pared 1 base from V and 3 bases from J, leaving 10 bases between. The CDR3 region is CASSQGRQVNQPQHF. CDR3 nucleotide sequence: TGCGCCAGCAGCCAAGGTCGACAGGTCAATCAGCCCCAGCATTTT.

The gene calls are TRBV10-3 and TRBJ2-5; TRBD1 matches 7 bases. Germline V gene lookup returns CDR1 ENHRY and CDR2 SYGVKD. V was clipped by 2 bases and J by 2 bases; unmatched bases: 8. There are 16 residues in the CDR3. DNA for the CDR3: TGTGCCATCAGTGAGCGACAGGGCAAGGGGCAAGAGACCCAGTACTTC. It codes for CAISERQGKGQETQYF.

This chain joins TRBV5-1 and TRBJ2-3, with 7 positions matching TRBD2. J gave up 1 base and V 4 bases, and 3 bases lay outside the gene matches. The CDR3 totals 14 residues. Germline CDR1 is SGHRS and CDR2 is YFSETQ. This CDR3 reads CASSVSGGTDTQYF. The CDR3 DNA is TGCGCCAGCAGCGTGAGCGGGGGCACAGATACGCAGTATTTT.

The CDR3 bases are TGTGCCAGCAGTTTATCGATAGGGCTAGCTAGCACAGATACGCAGTATTTT. Encoded protein: CASSLSIGLASTDTQYF. The chain is built from TRBV27 and TRBJ2-3, with a possible D match to TRBD2 (5 bases). The length of the CDR3 is 17 residues. Trimming left V 0 bases short and J 0 bases short, with 13 bases between. CDR1 is MNHEY, CDR2 SMNVEV, per germline (reference sequence).

CDR3 sequence reads: CASSQESSIYEQYF. DNA for the CDR3: TGCGCCAGCAGCCAAGAGAGTAGTATTTACGAGCAGTACTTC. J is TRBJ2-7 and V is TRBV4-1, with D unclear. CDR1 and CDR2 (germline): MGHRA, YSYEKL. This CDR3 comprises 14 residues. V lost 0 bases and J lost 4, with 10 bases in between.